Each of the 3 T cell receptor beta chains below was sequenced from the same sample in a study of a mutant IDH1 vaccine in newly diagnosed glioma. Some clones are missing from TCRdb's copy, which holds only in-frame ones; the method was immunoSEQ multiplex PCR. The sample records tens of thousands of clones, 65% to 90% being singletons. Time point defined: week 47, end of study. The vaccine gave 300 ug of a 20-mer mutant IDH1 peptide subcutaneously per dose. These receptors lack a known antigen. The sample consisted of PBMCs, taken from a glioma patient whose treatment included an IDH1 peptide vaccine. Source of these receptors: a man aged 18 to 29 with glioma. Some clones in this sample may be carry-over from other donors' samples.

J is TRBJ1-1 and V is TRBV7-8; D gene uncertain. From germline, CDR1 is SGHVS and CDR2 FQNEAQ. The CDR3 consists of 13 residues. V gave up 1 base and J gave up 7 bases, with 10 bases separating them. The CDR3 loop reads CASSLGSQVEAFF. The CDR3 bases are TGTGCCAGCAGCTTAGGTTCGCAGGTTGAAGCTTTCTTT.

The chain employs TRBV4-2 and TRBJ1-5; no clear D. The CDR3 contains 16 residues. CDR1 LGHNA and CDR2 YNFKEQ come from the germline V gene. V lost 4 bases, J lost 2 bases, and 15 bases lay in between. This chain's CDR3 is CASSLADPHGNQPQHF. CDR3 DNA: TGTGCCAGCAGCCTGGCGGACCCGCATGGCAATCAGCCCCAGCATTTT.

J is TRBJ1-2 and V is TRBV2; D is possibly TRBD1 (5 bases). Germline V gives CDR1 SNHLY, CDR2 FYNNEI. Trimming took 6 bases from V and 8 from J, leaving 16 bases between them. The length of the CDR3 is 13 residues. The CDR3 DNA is TGTGCCAGCAGGGGCGTACCCGGGGGGGGCTACACCTTC. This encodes CASRGVPGGGYTF.